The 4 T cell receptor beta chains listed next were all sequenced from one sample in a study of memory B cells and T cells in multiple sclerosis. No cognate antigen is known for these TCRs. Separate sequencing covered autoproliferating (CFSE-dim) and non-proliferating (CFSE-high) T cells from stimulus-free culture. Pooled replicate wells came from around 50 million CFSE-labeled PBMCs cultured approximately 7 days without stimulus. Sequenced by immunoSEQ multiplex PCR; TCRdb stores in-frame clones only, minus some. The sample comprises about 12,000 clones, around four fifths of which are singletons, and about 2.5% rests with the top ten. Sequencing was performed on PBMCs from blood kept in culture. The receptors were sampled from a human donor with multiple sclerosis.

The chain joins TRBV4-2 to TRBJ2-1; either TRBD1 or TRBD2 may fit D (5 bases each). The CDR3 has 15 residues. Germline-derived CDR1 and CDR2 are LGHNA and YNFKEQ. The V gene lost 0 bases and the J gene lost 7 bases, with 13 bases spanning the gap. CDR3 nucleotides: TGTGCCAGCAGCCAAGATCAGGGAGCGCCGAATGAGCAGTTCTTC. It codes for CASSQDQGAPNEQFF.

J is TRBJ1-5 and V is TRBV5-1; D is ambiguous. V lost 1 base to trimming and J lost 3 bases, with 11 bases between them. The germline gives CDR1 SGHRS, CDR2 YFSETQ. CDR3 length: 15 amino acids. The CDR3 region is CASSLWAGINQPQHF. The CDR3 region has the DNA TGCGCCAGCAGCTTGTGGGCAGGCATCAATCAGCCCCAGCATTTT. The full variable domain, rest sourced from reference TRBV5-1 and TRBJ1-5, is KAGVTQTPRYLIKTRGQQVTLSCSPISGHRSVSWYQQTPGQGLQFLFEYFSETQRNKGNFPGRFSGRQFSNSRSEMNVSTLELGDSALYLCASSLWAGINQPQHFGDGTRLSIL.

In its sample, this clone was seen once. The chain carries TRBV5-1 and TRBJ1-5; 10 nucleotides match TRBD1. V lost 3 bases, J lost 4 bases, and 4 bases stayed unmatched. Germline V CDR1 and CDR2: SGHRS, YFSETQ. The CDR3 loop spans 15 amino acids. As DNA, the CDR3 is TGCGCCAGCAGCTCGGGACAGGGGCTTAATCAGCCCCAGCATTTT. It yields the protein CASSSGQGLNQPQHF.

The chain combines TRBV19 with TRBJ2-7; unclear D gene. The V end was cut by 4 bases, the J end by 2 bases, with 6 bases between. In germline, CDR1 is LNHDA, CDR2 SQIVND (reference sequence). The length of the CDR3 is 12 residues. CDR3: CASSRGTYEQYF. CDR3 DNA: TGTGCCAGTAGTAGGGGTACCTACGAGCAGTACTTC.